The text below deals with one TCR beta chain. CDR1 is SGHNT and CDR2 is YYREEE in the germline V gene (reference sequence). The CDR3 loop spans 10 amino acids. Trimming cost V 4 bases and J 7 bases, with 5 bases left between them. This specimen belongs to a study of blood T cell repertoires in COVID-19. The overall study: Sites in the United States, Italy and Spain provided acute and convalescent COVID-19 samples. Sources were T cells, B-cell-depleted T cells, or PBMCs; the material itself was cDNA or gDNA.

In the authors' methods: The authors estimated nucleated cell counts from reference gene primer amplification. Assay: immunoSEQ multiplex PCR; the TCRdb copy retains only in-frame clones and omits some. V and J calls and clone size follow that table, whereas D and trimming were derived from the DNA. The sample consists of tens of thousands of clones, 80% to 85% of them appearing once. The source of this sequence is a woman older than 75 with active or convalescent COVID-19. Material for sequencing was peripheral blood. The V gene is TRBV5-4, the J gene TRBJ1-1; D is uncertain. In DNA form, the CDR3 reads TGTGCCAGCAGCCAATTTGAAGCTTTCTTT. It translates to CASSQFEAFF.